These 7 T cell receptor beta chains were sequenced from one sample in a study of T-cell memory formation after mild COVID-19. TCRdb called the 5' RACE reads again in MiXCR, with one record for every CDR3 protein. This repertoire shows about 250,000 distinct CDR3 sequences, 15% to 20% found once; its top ten account for about 23%. Sequencing was done on a sample of PBMCs or a T cell subset sorted from them (not recorded which). These receptor sequences come from a man aged 18 to 35 who had mild COVID-19 (a few samples of this study predate the infection). Cell type and time point are not known.

This clonotype has more than one count but fewer than ten. The rearrangement uses TRBV12-3 or TRBV12-4 and TRBJ1-1; 9 positions match TRBD1. After removal of 7 bases from V and 3 bases from J, the junction contained 9 bases not matched to a gene. The CDR3 is made up of 15 amino acids. The CDR3 coding sequence is TGTGCCAGCAAACCCGGGACAGGGCGGGACACTGAAGCTTTCTTT. Protein product: CASKPGTGRDTEAFF.

J is TRBJ2-5 and V is TRBV4-2; 9 bases line up with TRBD2. Germline V gene sequence: CDR1 LGHNA, CDR2 YNFKEQ. The CDR3 is made up of 16 amino acids. The V segment lost 0 bases and the J segment 5 bases; nucleotides outside the gene matches: 7. The CDR3 loop is CASSQDSAGGRETQYF. CDR3 in DNA: TGTGCCAGCAGCCAAGATAGCGCGGGGGGGAGGGAGACCCAGTACTTC.

This clonotype was recorded a few times. This chain joins TRBV9 and TRBJ2-1, with a tentative D call TRBD1 (5 bases). Germline-derived CDR1 and CDR2 are SGDLS and YYNGEE. V was pared by 3 bases and J by 9 bases, with 16 bases between. The CDR3 runs to 14 residues. This CDR3 reads CASSAAGFEGEQFF. The CDR3 DNA is TGTGCCAGCAGCGCCGCAGGGTTTGAAGGTGAGCAGTTCTTC.

V usage is TRBV7-2 and J usage is TRBJ2-4; no clear D gene. Germline values: CDR1 SGHTA, CDR2 FQGNSA. The CDR3 is made up of 16 amino acids. V was trimmed by 2 bases and J by 0 bases, leaving 11 bases between them. The CDR3 nucleotides are TGTGCCAGCAGCTTATTTCCGGGTGGAGCCAAAAACATTCAGTACTTC. Its translation: CASSLFPGGAKNIQYF.

V and J are TRBV5-1 and TRBJ1-5, with unresolved D. This CDR3 comprises 13 residues. CDR1 and CDR2 (germline): SGHRS, YFSETQ. Trimming took 2 bases from V and 7 from J, leaving 10 bases between them. The CDR3: CASSFGDNQPQHF. CDR3 in DNA: TGCGCCAGCAGCTTCGGGGATAACCAGCCCCAGCATTTT.

This rearrangement joins TRBV7-9 to TRBJ1-4; D remains ambiguous. V lost 4 bases, J lost 0 bases, and 9 bases lay in between. This CDR3 is built from 15 residues. Germline V gene sequence: CDR1 SEHNR, CDR2 FQNEAQ (reference sequence). This chain's CDR3 is CASSSRRATNEKLFF. The CDR3 nucleotides read TGTGCCAGCAGCTCCCGGCGGGCAACTAATGAAAAACTGTTTTTT.

V usage is TRBV30 and J usage is TRBJ2-2; unclear D gene. V shed 5 bases and J shed 1 base, with 11 bases lying between them. Germline-derived CDR1 and CDR2 are GTSNPN and SVGIG (reference sequence). This CDR3 spans 14 amino acids. CDR3 protein: CAWLRTENTGELFF. CDR3 coding DNA: TGTGCCTGGCTCAGGACGGAGAACACCGGGGAGCTGTTTTTT.